One sample yielded the 29 T cell receptor beta chains listed below, sequenced in a study of regulatory T cells in long-lasting Graves disease. With iRepertoire HTBI primers and Arm-PCR of CDR3 regions, TCR beta libraries were built. TCRdb re-derived calls from the multiplex PCR reads in MiXCR, one entry per CDR3 protein. The sample has around 400,000 distinct CDR3 sequences; approximately 25% are singletons. Specified time point: persistent/refractory GD, antithyroid drugs over 5 years with positive TRAb. The TCR library was made from RNA extracted from PBMCs. This sample comprised peripheral blood mononuclear cells (PBMCs), obtained when the disease was refractory, from a patient treated with antithyroid drugs. These TCRs come from a middle-aged woman with Graves disease.

The chain is built from TRBV19 and TRBJ1-5, with D possibly matching TRBD1 (5 bases). V gave up 5 bases and J gave up 5 bases, with 13 bases separating them. The CDR3 has 14 amino acids. Germline loops: CDR1 LNHDA, CDR2 SQIVND (reference sequence). The CDR3 region is CASSWGTTDQPQHF. The CDR3 coding sequence is TGTGCCAGTAGTTGGGGCACGACAGATCAGCCCCAGCATTTT. Together with reference TRBV19 and TRBJ1-5, the CDR3 gives the full variable domain: DGGITQSPKYLFRKEGQNVTLSCEQNLNHDAMYWYRQDPGQGLRLIYYSQIVNDFQKGDIAEGYSVSREKKESFPLTVTSAQKNPTAFYLCASSWGTTDQPQHFGDGTRLSIL.

This clonotype was detected a few times. The chain joins TRBV30 to TRBJ1-2; tentatively, D is TRBD1 (5 bases). V shed 5 bases and J shed 5 bases, with 12 bases lying between them. The CDR3 covers 12 residues. Germline lookup yields CDR1 GTSNPN and CDR2 SVGIG (reference sequence). The CDR3 region is CAWARWGYGYTF. DNA of the CDR3: TGTGCCTGGGCTAGATGGGGGTATGGCTACACCTTC.

This clonotype was recorded at least ten times. The chain links TRBV20-1 to TRBJ2-5, with TRBD2 matching 9 bases. The CDR3 totals 12 residues. CDR1 and CDR2 from the germline V gene are DFQATT and SNEGSKA (reference sequence). V lost 5 bases, J lost 4 bases, and 2 bases stayed unmatched. The CDR3 sequence: CSAETSGETQYF. CDR3 coding DNA: TGCAGTGCTGAGACTAGCGGAGAGACCCAGTACTTC.

V is TRBV9 and J is TRBJ2-7; TRBD1 matches at 8 bases. Germline CDR1 SGDLS, CDR2 YYNGEE. V gave up 3 bases and J gave up 4 bases; unmatched junction bases: 6. This CDR3 contains 14 residues. For the CDR3, the DNA is TGTGCCAGCAGCGCGCGGGACAGGTGGTACGAGCAGTACTTC. It is translated as CASSARDRWYEQYF.

This clonotype was seen a few times. The rearrangement uses TRBV7-2 and TRBJ2-2; D unclear. The CDR3 has 15 residues. The V and J ends lost 4 bases and 4 bases respectively, with 13 bases between them. Germline V CDR1 and CDR2: SGHTA, FQGNSA. The CDR3 sequence: CASSSQPASTGELFF. The CDR3, as DNA: TGTGCCAGCAGCTCACAGCCGGCCTCCACCGGGGAGCTGTTTTTT.

Details on this clonotype: A read error is possible here, since a much larger clone lies one base away. This rearrangement joins TRBV20-1 to TRBJ1-2; D is undetermined. This CDR3 contains 9 residues. Germline values: CDR1 DFQATT, CDR2 SNEGSKA (reference sequence). The CDR3 loop is CSFNYGYTF. DNA of the CDR3: TGCAGCTTTAACTATGGCTACACCTTC.

In its sample, this clonotype was seen many times. The chain carries TRBV6-1 and TRBJ2-5; 8 positions agree with TRBD1. Trimming removed 6 bases from V and 5 bases from J; junction bases left unmatched: 5. Germline V gives CDR1 MNHNS, CDR2 SASEGT. The CDR3 has 13 residues. CDR3 sequence: CASSSGGAETQYF. CDR3 nucleotides: TGTGCCAGCAGCTCAGGGGGCGCGGAGACCCAGTACTTC.

The J gene is TRBJ2-5, the V gene TRBV19; 7 bases align to TRBD1. The trim removed 4 bases at V and 2 bases at J, leaving 7 bases unmatched. Germline CDR1 reads LNHDA; CDR2 reads SQIVND (reference sequence). The CDR3 sequence is 15 residues long. CDR3 nucleotide sequence: TGTGCCAGTAGTAAGTACGGGACAGTACAAGAGACCCAGTACTTC. It yields the protein CASSKYGTVQETQYF.

V usage is TRBV20-1 and J usage is TRBJ1-5; D is unclear. The CDR3 extends over 14 amino acids. Looked up from germline, CDR1 is DFQATT and CDR2 is SNEGSKA (reference sequence). V lost 7 bases, J lost 0 bases, and 13 bases lay in between. The CDR3 reads CSVWPQNSNQPQHF. DNA of the CDR3: TGCAGTGTATGGCCGCAGAATAGCAATCAGCCCCAGCATTTT.

This clonotype was counted ten times or more. The rearrangement joins TRBV28 to TRBJ2-5; TRBD1 agrees at 7 bases. The CDR3 runs 14 residues. With 3 bases clipped from V and 5 bases from J, the junction kept 6 bases outside the gene matches. Looked up from germline, CDR1 is MDHEN and CDR2 is SYDVKM. CDR3 residues: CASSLADRRETQYF. The CDR3 nucleotides read TGTGCCAGCAGTTTGGCGGACAGGCGGGAGACCCAGTACTTC.

The sample holds a few counts of this clonotype. The V gene is TRBV28, the J gene TRBJ2-3; 10 positions agree with TRBD2. Germline trimming cut 2 bases from V and 5 bases from J; bases unmatched to any gene: 7. Germline CDR1 MDHEN, CDR2 SYDVKM. The CDR3 is 16 residues long. CDR3 sequence reads: CASSLSLAGARDTQYF. DNA of the CDR3: TGTGCCAGCAGTTTAAGCCTAGCGGGAGCTAGAGATACGCAGTATTTT.

This clonotype was counted only a few times. The rearrangement uses TRBV28 and TRBJ2-7; 11 nucleotides align to TRBD1. The J segment lost 4 bases and the V segment lost 4 bases, leaving 6 bases of the junction unmatched. This CDR3 spans 15 amino acids. Germline V lookup: CDR1 MDHEN, CDR2 SYDVKM. The CDR3 nucleotides are TGTGCCAGCAGTTACCCCGGGACAGGGGGTTACGAGCAGTACTTC. It encodes CASSYPGTGGYEQYF.

On this clonotype: This clone may be a read error of a much larger clone one base away. The chain combines TRBV28 with TRBJ2-2; the D gene is possibly TRBD1 (5 bases). From germline, CDR1 is MDHEN and CDR2 SYDVKM. V was trimmed by 8 bases and J by 7 bases, leaving 20 bases between them. The CDR3 totals 15 residues. The CDR3 DNA reads as TGTGCCAGCTTGCGGCTAACCCTTAGGGGCGGGGAGCTGTTTTTT. Amino acids: CASLRLTLRGGELFF.

The chain recombines TRBV12-3 or TRBV12-4 with TRBJ1-5, with D unresolved. Trimming took off 3 bases at V and 8 bases at J, with 14 bases between the two ends. The CDR3 is 14 residues long. The CDR3 coding sequence is TGTGCCAGCAGTTTGAGCCTTACCCGCGAGCCCCAGCATTTT. As protein: CASSLSLTREPQHF.

This clonotype appeared a few times. V is TRBV20-1 and J is TRBJ2-5; D perhaps matches TRBD1 (6 bases). The CDR3 spans 12 residues. Trimming cost V 7 bases and J 5 bases, with 14 bases left between them. Germline CDR1 DFQATT, CDR2 SNEGSKA (reference sequence). In DNA, the CDR3 is TGCAGTGTTCAAATGAGGGGGGAGACCCAGTACTTC. Translated: CSVQMRGETQYF.

On this clonotype: A much larger clone sits a single nucleotide away, making a read error possible. The rearrangement joins TRBV29-1 to TRBJ1-2; D gene unclear. The germline V gene has CDR1 SQVTM and CDR2 ANQGSEA. The CDR3 loop spans 12 amino acids. V dropped 3 bases and J dropped 8 bases, with 13 bases sitting between them. Written as DNA, the CDR3 is TGCAGCGTTGATAGGCAGAGTCGCGGCTACACCTTC. Translating it yields CSVDRQSRGYTF.

This clonotype has a count of ten or more. V and J are TRBV25-1 and TRBJ1-1; 7 nucleotides match TRBD1. In germline, CDR1 is MGHDK, CDR2 SYGVNS. CDR3 length: 14 residues. Trimming cost V 4 bases and J 3 bases; bases outside gene matches: 5. CDR3 protein: CASSVGQIYTEAFF. In DNA, the CDR3 is TGTGCCAGCAGTGTGGGACAGATATACACTGAAGCTTTCTTT.

This clonotype was picked up many times. This chain links TRBV20-1 with TRBJ2-5; D possibly uses TRBD1 or TRBD2 (6 bases each). V was pared by 0 bases and J by 9 bases, with 14 bases between. The CDR3 length is 13 residues. The germline gives CDR1 DFQATT, CDR2 SNEGSKA (reference sequence). The CDR3 DNA reads as TGCAGTGCTAGAGATTCGGGGGCCGGAGCCCAGTACTTC. Translation: CSARDSGAGAQYF.

This clonotype was seen ten or more times. This sequence joins TRBV28 and TRBJ1-1; D might be TRBD1 (5 bases). Germline V lookup: CDR1 MDHEN, CDR2 SYDVKM. This CDR3 spans 17 amino acids. The V gene lost 3 bases and the J gene lost 0 bases, with 17 bases spanning the gap. DNA for the CDR3: TGTGCCAGCAGTTTTTGGGGGGGAGTCCCAATGAACACTGAAGCTTTCTTT. Protein product: CASSFWGGVPMNTEAFF.

This clonotype was found many times. The chain has TRBV12-3 or TRBV12-4 and TRBJ2-7; D uncertain. Trimming took off 1 base at V and 2 bases at J, with 12 bases between the two ends. CDR3 size: 15 residues. Written as DNA, the CDR3 is TGTGCCAGCAGTTTAGGAAAGCGATCCCCCTACGAGCAGTACTTC. This sequence encodes CASSLGKRSPYEQYF.

This clonotype came up a few times. The genes are TRBV2 and TRBJ2-7, with 7 positions matching TRBD2. With V trimmed by 4 bases and J by 6 bases, 9 bases remained unmatched. The germline CDR1 and CDR2 sequences are SNHLY and FYNNEI. This CDR3 spans 14 amino acids. CDR3 sequence reads: CASSAYGGEGEQYF. The CDR3 DNA reads TGTGCCAGCAGTGCTTATGGGGGGGAAGGCGAGCAGTACTTC.

In its sample, this clonotype was seen many times. The CDR3 DNA reads as TGTGCCAGCAGTTCGACGGGGCGGAACACTGAAGCTTTCTTT. Translated, it gives CASSSTGRNTEAFF. V usage is TRBV28 and J usage is TRBJ1-1; the D gene is possibly TRBD1 (5 bases). Germline assignment: CDR1 MDHEN and CDR2 SYDVKM. The germline V and J ends were trimmed by 4 bases and 1 base, with 10 bases remaining between them. The CDR3 sequence is 14 residues long.

The CDR3 bases are TGTGCCAGCAGCTCCGATGAACCTGACAGGGCCTATATCCTAAACACTGAAGCTTTCTTT. As protein: CASSSDEPDRAYILNTEAFF. The gene calls are TRBV13 and TRBJ1-1, with 7 bases fitting TRBD1. The CDR3 totals 20 residues. The V segment lost 4 bases and the J segment 2 bases; nucleotides outside the gene matches: 22. Germline CDR1 PRHDT, CDR2 FYEKMQ (reference sequence).

Many counts were recorded for this clonotype. This chain joins TRBV2 and TRBJ2-7, with 10 bases identical to TRBD1. The CDR3 contains 17 residues. Germline V CDR1 and CDR2: SNHLY, FYNNEI. With 2 bases clipped from V and 1 base from J, the junction kept 8 bases outside the gene matches. In DNA form, the CDR3 reads TGTGCCAGCAGTGAATTTTTCGGACAGGGGGTGTCCTACGAGCAGTACTTC. Residues: CASSEFFGQGVSYEQYF.

As for this clonotype: One base away lies a much larger clone, so this may be a sequencing read error. The chain employs TRBV6-1 and TRBJ1-4; no clear D gene. The CDR3 runs to 14 residues. Germline CDR1 and CDR2: MNHNS and SASEGT. The CDR3 sequence is CANSKGGLNEKLFF. The CDR3, as DNA: TGTGCCAACAGTAAAGGCGGCCTTAATGAAAAACTGTTTTTT.

This clonotype was observed many times. In nucleotides, the CDR3 is TGTGCCGAAAATCGGGAGGTCGGCACAGATACGCAGTATTTT. Its protein product is CAENREVGTDTQYF. The J gene is TRBJ2-3, the V gene TRBV2, with TRBD2 matching 7 bases. The V gene end was trimmed by 11 bases and the J gene end by 1 base; junction bases not matched to a gene: 9. CDR1 is SNHLY and CDR2 is FYNNEI in the germline V gene. CDR3 length equals 14 residues.

The chain links TRBV13 to TRBJ2-1; D is tentatively TRBD1 or TRBD2 (6 bases each). CDR1 and CDR2 from the germline V gene are PRHDT and FYEKMQ (reference sequence). Trimming removed 4 bases from V and 2 bases from J, with 18 bases in between. The CDR3 has 17 amino acids. CDR3 coding DNA: TGTGCCAGCAGCTCCCTTAAAGGGGGGCTTGCCTACAATGAGCAGTTCTTC. Its translation: CASSSLKGGLAYNEQFF.

This chain's CDR3 is CASSVRSTGSTGELFF. In DNA form, the CDR3 reads TGTGCCAGCAGCGTAAGATCCACGGGGAGCACCGGGGAGCTGTTTTTT. This sequence joins TRBV9 and TRBJ2-2; the D gene is possibly TRBD2 (5 bases). V was pared by 1 base and J by 4 bases, with 14 bases between. CDR3 size: 16 residues. Germline V gene sequence: CDR1 SGDLS, CDR2 YYNGEE.

Details on this clonotype: No conserved phenylalanine or tryptophan is present at the end of the CDR3, so a read error is the likely explanation. The rearrangement joins TRBV7-6 to TRBJ2-7; TRBD2 might be the D (6 bases). This CDR3 is built from 15 residues. CDR1 is SGHVS and CDR2 is FNYEAQ in the germline V gene. V was trimmed by 5 bases and J by 3 bases, leaving 17 bases between them. CDR3 in DNA: TGTGCCAGCAGCCCCCGGGTAGCGGAGGACTACGAGCAGTACCTC. This sequence encodes CASSPRVAEDYEQYL.